The next 18 T cell receptor beta chains were all read from a single sample in a study of T cells in women clearing cervical HPV infection. Produced via immunoSEQ multiplex PCR; TCRdb's table is partial and in-frame only. Listed are around 28,000 clones; around a sixth falls within the top ten. The sequencing sample was made of blood buffy coat. The receptors were gathered from a woman aged 18-69 years with a cervical HPV16 infection that either progressed to CIN3+ or cleared (not recorded which).

Concerning this clone itself: The read halts 3 residues ahead of the CDR3 end, with the missing end drawn from the germline J gene. The chain employs TRBV7-6 and TRBJ2-1; 14 nucleotides match TRBD2. This CDR3 is 15 amino acids long. CDR1 is SGHVS, CDR2 FNYEAQ, per germline. V lost 4 bases and J lost 8; bases outside the gene matches: 4. The CDR3 protein is CASSSRLAGGDEQFF. The covered CDR3 bases are TGTGCCAGCAGCTCCAGACTAGCGGGGGGGGATGAG. The full variable domain, its missing parts supplied by reference TRBV7-6 and TRBJ2-1, is GAGVSQSPRYKVTKRGQDVALRCDPISGHVSLYWYRQALGQGPEFLTYFNYEAQQDKSGLPNDRFSAERPEGSISTLTIQRTEQRDSAMYRCASSSRLAGGDEQFFGPGTRLTVL.

Note on this clone: Read coverage stops 3 residues before the CDR3 terminus; the germline J gene supplies the remainder. This rearrangement joins TRBV20-1 to TRBJ2-7; 7 nucleotides agree with TRBD1. CDR3 length: 15 amino acids. Germline CDR1 and CDR2: DFQATT and SNEGSKA (reference sequence). J gave up 0 bases and V 4 bases, and 9 bases lay outside the gene matches. The CDR3 is CSAIEPNRGSYEQYF. Partial CDR3 DNA: TGCAGTGCTATCGAACCGAACAGGGGCTCCTACGAG.

With respect to this clone: The read ends 3 residues shy of where the CDR3 ends; the end is completed using the germline J gene. The chain employs TRBV6-2 or TRBV6-3 and TRBJ1-5, with TRBD1 identical over 8 bases. V gave up 5 bases and J gave up 5 bases; unmatched junction bases: 8. Germline values: CDR1 MNHEY, CDR2 SVGEGT. CDR3 length: 15 residues. The CDR3 loop reads CASSPWTGRYQPQHF. The covered CDR3 bases are TGTGCCAGCAGTCCCTGGACAGGGAGATATCAGCCC.

About this clone itself: The sequenced fragment ends 3 residues before the CDR3 boundary, so the rest is inferred from the germline J gene. The V call is TRBV20-1, the J call TRBJ1-2; 7 bases agree with TRBD1. CDR1 and CDR2 from the germline V gene are DFQATT and SNEGSKA (reference sequence). This CDR3 spans 13 amino acids. Unmatched junction bases numbered 1, after V lost 3 bases and J lost 0 bases. The CDR3 spells CSARQGANYGYTF. Partial CDR3 DNA: TGCAGTGCTAGGCAGGGGGCTAACTATGGC.

With respect to this clone: The read comes to an end 3 residues before the CDR3 does, leaving the germline J gene to fill in the end. The chain links TRBV7-9 to TRBJ2-7; 7 nucleotides match TRBD2. The V segment lost 5 bases and the J segment 0 bases; nucleotides outside the gene matches: 7. This CDR3 is 15 amino acids long. Germline CDR1 is SEHNR and CDR2 is FQNEAQ (reference sequence). The CDR3 bases that were read are TGTGCCAGCAGCCCGCTCGGACTAGACTCCTACGAG. Residues: CASSPLGLDSYE. The entire CDR3 protein reads CASSPLGLDSYEQYF.

Remarks on this clone: Read data end 3 residues before the CDR3 end; the end is taken from the germline J gene. The chain couples TRBV20-1 to TRBJ2-3; no clear D. There are 13 residues in the CDR3. CDR1 and CDR2 from the germline V gene are DFQATT and SNEGSKA (reference sequence). The CDR3 region is CSARPTGQETQYF. The sequenced part of the CDR3 DNA is TGCAGTGCTAGACCCACGGGTCAAGAGACG.

Concerning this clone: The read is 3 residues too short to cover the CDR3 end, so that end is filled in from the germline J gene. The same CDR3 can be traced to other DNA sequences in this sample. This rearrangement joins TRBV18 to TRBJ1-3, with 9 bases that match TRBD1. Losses at the gene ends were 3 bases for V and 6 bases for J; bases not matched to a gene: 6. Germline lookup yields CDR1 KGHSH and CDR2 LQKENI. This CDR3 is 15 amino acids long. CDR3 amino acids: CASSPTGGRENTIYF. The sequenced part of the CDR3 DNA is TGTGCCAGCTCACCCACAGGGGGCCGAGAAAACACC.

About this clone itself: The sequenced fragment ends 3 residues before the CDR3 boundary, so the rest is inferred from the germline J gene. The rearrangement joins TRBV19 to TRBJ2-2; D is uncertain. This CDR3 has 15 amino acids. Per the germline V gene, CDR1 is LNHDA and CDR2 is SQIVND (reference sequence). The sequenced CDR3 bases are TGTGCCAGTAGTGGCGCCGAGACGGCCGGCGGAAAG. It codes for CASSGAETAGGK. The full CDR3 is CASSGAETAGGKLFF.

Turning to this clone: The CDR3 goes on 3 residues after the read ends, and that part is filled in from the germline J gene. The J gene is TRBJ1-1, the V gene TRBV5-1; a possible D gene is TRBD1 (6 bases). V lost 4 bases and J lost 6, with 10 bases in between. The length of the CDR3 is 12 residues. CDR1 is SGHRS, CDR2 YFSETQ, per germline. CDR3 bases read: TGCGCCAGCAGCACACAGGGACCTGAA. Its translation: CASSTQGPE. The entire CDR3 protein reads CASSTQGPEAFF.

Regarding this clone: The observed sequence ends 3 residues before the CDR3 terminus, with the missing tail filled in from the germline J gene. Other DNA sequences in this specimen translate into the identical CDR3. This chain uses TRBV7-9 with TRBJ1-3; the D is unclear. The CDR3 has 15 amino acids. Between the trimmed V and J ends, which lost 3 bases and 0 bases, there was a span of 9 bases. The germline V gene encodes CDR1 SEHNR and CDR2 FQNEAQ (reference sequence). The CDR3 region is CASSFTDFSGNTIYF. The sequenced part of the CDR3 DNA is TGTGCCAGCAGCTTCACAGATTTCTCTGGAAACACC.

A word on this clone: Coverage ceases 3 residues before the CDR3 finishes, and the germline J gene fills in the end. This rearrangement joins TRBV5-6 to TRBJ1-1; D uncertain. The length of the CDR3 is 13 residues. The germline V and J ends were trimmed by 2 bases and 1 base, with 6 bases remaining between them. The V gene's germline CDR1 is SGHDT and CDR2 YYEEEE. The part of the CDR3 DNA that was read is TGTGCCAGCAGCTTTTACAGGAACACTGAA. It is translated as CASSFYRNTE. The complete CDR3 reads CASSFYRNTEAFF.

The covered CDR3 bases are TGTGCCAGCAGCTTTGCGGGGAGGAGGAACACTGAA. The encoded protein is CASSFAGRRNTE. The CDR3 in full is CASSFAGRRNTEAFF. The J gene is TRBJ1-1, the V gene TRBV7-3; D unresolved. The read stops 3 residues short of the end of the CDR3; the missing end is completed from the germline J gene. The CDR3 covers 15 residues. The germline V gene has CDR1 SGHTA and CDR2 FQGTGA. Trimming cost V 3 bases and J 1 base, with 12 bases left between them.

In regard to this clone: Sequencing ends 3 residues short of the CDR3 end; the germline J gene provides the rest. The gene calls are TRBV19 and TRBJ2-1; 9 nucleotides align to TRBD2. The CDR3 is made up of 17 amino acids. The V gene end was trimmed by 3 bases and the J gene end by 0 bases; junction bases not matched to a gene: 6. Looked up from germline, CDR1 is LNHDA and CDR2 is SQIVND (reference sequence). The sequenced part of the CDR3 DNA is TGTGCCAGTAGTATCGTAGCGGGAGCCCGCTCCTACAATGAG. Translation: CASSIVAGARSYNE. The entire CDR3 is CASSIVAGARSYNEQFF. The entire variable domain, with the rest obtained from reference TRBV19 and TRBJ2-1, is as follows: DGGITQSPKYLFRKEGQNVTLSCEQNLNHDAMYWYRQDPGQGLRLIYYSQIVNDFQKGDIAEGYSVSREKKESFPLTVTSAQKNPTAFYLCASSIVAGARSYNEQFFGPGTRLTVL.

Note on this clone: The read halts 3 residues ahead of the CDR3 end, with the missing end drawn from the germline J gene. The V gene is TRBV20-1, the J gene TRBJ2-2; 11 nucleotides align to TRBD1. The CDR3 extends over 16 amino acids. Germline V gene sequence: CDR1 DFQATT, CDR2 SNEGSKA (reference sequence). This CDR3 is CSAGTGGSGSNEKLFF. Incomplete CDR3 DNA: TGCAGTGCCGGGACAGGGGGTTCGGGATCCAATGAAAAG.

Notes on this clone: The CDR3 end is not reached by the read, which stops 3 residues before it; the germline J gene fills it in. The chain uses TRBV11-3 and TRBJ1-5; maybe TRBD1 (5 bases). V was pared by 5 bases and J by 2 bases, with 13 bases between. Germline V lookup: CDR1 SGHNT, CDR2 YENEEA. This CDR3 spans 15 amino acids. The CDR3 sequence: CASSPGGVGNQPQHF. The DNA read from the CDR3 is TGTGCCAGCAGCCCCGGGGGGGTTGGCAATCAGCCC.

In regard to this clone: The sequenced fragment ends 3 residues before the CDR3 boundary, so the rest is inferred from the germline J gene. V and J are TRBV2 and TRBJ2-7; a possible D gene is TRBD2 (7 bases). CDR3 length: 13 amino acids. V lost 11 bases to trimming and J lost 3 bases, with 17 bases between them. Germline V gives CDR1 SNHLY, CDR2 FYNNEI. The CDR3 loop reads CARGGASGYEQYF. CDR3 bases read: TGTGCCCGAGGGGGGGCTTCCGGCTACGAG.

Points on this clone: The read finishes 3 residues shy of the CDR3 end, and the germline J gene is used to complete it. The chain uses TRBV5-1 and TRBJ2-3; D may match TRBD1 or TRBD2 (5 bases each). Germline lookup yields CDR1 SGHRS and CDR2 YFSETQ. The length of the CDR3 is 12 residues. CDR3 region: CASSFQGETQYF. CDR3 bases read: TGCGCCAGCAGCTTTCAGGGAGAGACG. Supplemented by reference TRBV5-1 and TRBJ2-3, the full variable domain reads KAGVTQTPRYLIKTRGQQVTLSCSPISGHRSVSWYQQTPGQGLQFLFEYFSETQRNKGNFPGRFSGRQFSNSRSEMNVSTLELGDSALYLCASSFQGETQYFGPGTRLTVL.

This clone is called medium-sized based on its frequency. Read data end 3 residues before the CDR3 end; the end is taken from the germline J gene. The chain carries TRBV20-1 and TRBJ1-5, with 10 bases aligning to TRBD1. Germline CDR1 DFQATT, CDR2 SNEGSKA (reference sequence). V shed 5 bases and J 2 bases; nucleotides not matched to a gene: 6. The CDR3 has 15 amino acids. CDR3 DNA (partial): TGCAGTGCTCGACAGGGGGCGGGGGGCAATCAGCCC. It is translated as CSARQGAGGNQP. The CDR3 reads in full as CSARQGAGGNQPQHF.